This is a list of T cell receptor beta chains from one sample in a study of Ad26.COV2.S vaccination and SARS-CoV-2 variants. The assay was immunoSEQ multiplex PCR, and TCRdb's table has in-frame clones only and misses some. Of some 320,000 clones in the sample, roughly 84% were seen once. Here the sequenced sample was peripheral blood, taken in a trial of Ad26.COV2.S vaccine versus placebo. These receptors originate from a person aged 18-65 years who received the Ad26.COV2.S COVID-19 vaccine or a placebo. CDR3s leave out the opening cysteine and the closing phenylalanine or tryptophan. Each record gives: CDR3 protein, J gene, V gene.

CDR3aa: AKRPGPRTLNTEAF
j_gene: TRBJ1-1
v_gene: TRBV19

CDR3aa: ASSLVAGPLNTEAF
j_gene: TRBJ1-1
v_gene: TRBV2

CDR3aa: ASTANFRGQGIAGELF
j_gene: TRBJ2-2
v_gene: TRBV7-2

CDR3aa: ASSYLGGANTGELF
j_gene: TRBJ2-2
v_gene: TRBV6-5

CDR3aa: ASSSTGLYGYT
j_gene: TRBJ1-2
v_gene: TRBV11-2

CDR3aa: ASSAFGRGDRETQY
j_gene: TRBJ2-5
v_gene: TRBV9

CDR3aa: AISESQYEQY
j_gene: TRBJ2-7
v_gene: TRBV10-3

CDR3aa: ASSYPPHHRNTQY
j_gene: TRBJ2-3
v_gene: TRBV6-2/TRBV6-3

CDR3aa: ASSLGVSSYNEQF
j_gene: TRBJ2-1
v_gene: TRBV5-1

CDR3aa: ASSQAQSYSNQPQH
j_gene: TRBJ1-5
v_gene: TRBV4-2

CDR3aa: ASSQDLGGTLNTEAF
j_gene: TRBJ1-1
v_gene: TRBV4-3

CDR3aa: ASSIEGTGIGNQPQH
j_gene: TRBJ1-5
v_gene: TRBV19

CDR3aa: ASSYGQSNEKLF
j_gene: TRBJ1-4
v_gene: TRBV7-2

CDR3aa: ATSDSQGYGYT
j_gene: TRBJ1-2
v_gene: TRBV24-1

CDR3aa: ASSSGLRAF
j_gene: TRBJ1-1
v_gene: TRBV25-1

CDR3aa: ASSLVAMGNEKLF
j_gene: TRBJ1-4
v_gene: TRBV5-6

CDR3aa: ASSRTTTATVSQGGYGYT
j_gene: TRBJ1-2
v_gene: TRBV19

CDR3aa: ASSHQGRGYT
j_gene: TRBJ1-2
v_gene: TRBV3-1/TRBV3-2

CDR3aa: ASSRVGDRVNYGYT
j_gene: TRBJ1-2
v_gene: TRBV5-8

CDR3aa: ASSYVNEKLF
j_gene: TRBJ1-4
v_gene: TRBV3-1/TRBV3-2

CDR3aa: ASSQAFYGKEQY
j_gene: TRBJ2-7
v_gene: TRBV3-1/TRBV3-2

CDR3aa: ASRSGQPPEQF
j_gene: TRBJ2-1
v_gene: TRBV6-5

CDR3aa: AIRSPSGGQYNEQF
j_gene: TRBJ2-1
v_gene: TRBV10-3

CDR3aa: ASSYSRGLRTAF
j_gene: TRBJ1-1
v_gene: TRBV6-5

CDR3aa: ASMQGAGDTQY
j_gene: TRBJ2-3
v_gene: TRBV5-4

CDR3aa: ASSLTLIGGTEAF
j_gene: TRBJ1-1
v_gene: TRBV27